Below are 21 T cell receptor beta chains sequenced from a single sample in a study of shared clonotypes between healthy human individuals. Some clones are missing from TCRdb's copy, which holds only in-frame ones; the method was immunoSEQ multiplex PCR. The profile shows about 2.4 million clones, just over 90% of them singletons. The sequenced sample consisted of naive CD4+ T cells sorted from blood. Documented subset: CD45RA+ positively selected. Receptor source: a man aged 18 to 35 in good health.

CDR3 loop: CASSSGQGLPEAFF. Written as DNA, the CDR3 is TGCGCCAGCAGCAGCGGACAGGGTTTGCCTGAAGCTTTCTTT. The chain carries TRBV5-1 and TRBJ1-1; TRBD1 aligns across 8 bases. The germline gives CDR1 SGHRS, CDR2 YFSETQ. The CDR3 runs to 14 residues. V was clipped by 4 bases and J by 6 bases; unmatched bases: 8.

The genes are TRBV6-5 and TRBJ1-1; unclear D gene. This CDR3 comprises 15 residues. Germline CDR1 MNHEY, CDR2 SVGAGI. V was shortened by 2 bases and J by 1 base, with 11 bases between the two germline ends. The CDR3 DNA reads TGTGCCAGCAGTTACCCAGGAATGGGGAACACTGAAGCTTTCTTT. Translated, it gives CASSYPGMGNTEAFF.

Worth noting for this clone: This CDR3 is also generated by other DNA sequences in the sample. This chain joins TRBV5-6 and TRBJ2-2; 7 bases align to TRBD1. Germline lookup yields CDR1 SGHDT and CDR2 YYEEEE. The J segment lost 3 bases and the V segment lost 0 bases, leaving 2 bases of the junction unmatched. The CDR3 has 15 amino acids. DNA of the CDR3: TGTGCCAGCAGCTTGGTCGACAGGGACACCGGGGAGCTGTTTTTT. This sequence encodes CASSLVDRDTGELFF.

The chain is built from TRBV9 and TRBJ2-2; D ambiguous. Trimming left V 5 bases short and J 0 bases short, with 8 bases between. CDR3 length: 14 residues. Germline CDR1 SGDLS, CDR2 YYNGEE. The CDR3 loop reads CASRPFANTGELFF. The CDR3 region has the DNA TGTGCCAGCAGGCCGTTCGCGAACACCGGGGAGCTGTTTTTT.

V usage is TRBV9 and J usage is TRBJ1-4, with 7 bases matching TRBD1. V was clipped by 6 bases and J by 2 bases; unmatched bases: 4. This CDR3 is built from 14 residues. Per the germline V gene, CDR1 is SGDLS and CDR2 is YYNGEE. CDR3 bases: TGTGCCAGCACCTCAGGGGGGACTAATGAAAAACTGTTTTTT. Its protein product is CASTSGGTNEKLFF.

The V gene is TRBV27, the J gene TRBJ2-6; D not resolved. This CDR3 is 15 amino acids long. V was trimmed by 6 bases and J by 3 bases, leaving 12 bases between them. CDR1 is MNHEY, CDR2 SMNVEV, per germline (reference sequence). DNA for the CDR3: TGTGCCAGCAGCCTTGGGATGCTTGGGGCCAACGTCCTGACTTTC. The encoded protein is CASSLGMLGANVLTF.

The rearrangement links TRBV18 to TRBJ2-7; 10 nucleotides agree with TRBD2. CDR3 size: 18 residues. Germline V gives CDR1 KGHSH, CDR2 LQKENI. The trim removed 0 bases at V and 0 bases at J, leaving 8 bases unmatched. CDR3 nucleotide sequence: TGTGCCAGCTCACCACCTAGCGGGGGGATAAGCAGCTCCTACGAGCAGTACTTC. This translates into CASSPPSGGISSSYEQYF.

The rearrangement links TRBV29-1 to TRBJ1-1; D is unresolved. Trimming took off 8 bases at V and 1 base at J, with 14 bases between the two ends. The CDR3 loop spans 13 amino acids. Germline CDR1 SQVTM, CDR2 ANQGSEA. The DNA of the CDR3 is TGCAGCACGCGCGGAGGGCCGAACACTGAAGCTTTCTTT. It codes for CSTRGGPNTEAFF. Together with reference TRBV29-1 and TRBJ1-1, the CDR3 gives the full variable domain: SAVISQKPSRDICQRGTSLTIQCQVDSQVTMMFWYRQQPGQSLTLIATANQGSEATYESGFVIDKFPISRPNLTFSTLTVSNMSPEDSSIYLCSTRGGPNTEAFFGQGTRLTVV.

The chain is built from TRBV6-6 and TRBJ2-5; D remains ambiguous. The J call could be wrong; TRBJ2-7 is a better fit for the DNA end. In germline, CDR1 is MNHNY, CDR2 SVGAGI (reference sequence). CDR3 size: 11 residues. The CDR3 spells CATLTLYEQYF. The DNA of the CDR3 is TGTGCCACCTTAACCCTGTACGAGCAGTACTTC.

The chain employs TRBV27 and TRBJ2-7, with D perhaps being TRBD1 or TRBD2 (6 bases each). The V end lost 1 base, the J end lost 7 bases, and 14 bases lay between the germline ends. Looked up from germline, CDR1 is MNHEY and CDR2 is SMNVEV (reference sequence). The length of the CDR3 is 14 residues. CDR3 protein: CASSLLTGGGEQYF. The CDR3 DNA follows: TGTGCCAGCAGTTTATTGACAGGAGGGGGGGAGCAGTACTTC.

This chain joins TRBV6-4 and TRBJ2-3; TRBD1 is a possible D gene (6 bases). Germline CDR1 MRHNA, CDR2 SNTAGT. This CDR3 is built from 13 residues. The V end lost 8 bases, the J end lost 3 bases, and 12 bases lay between the germline ends. The CDR3 sequence is CASAGQMTDTQYF. CDR3 in DNA: TGTGCCAGCGCTGGACAGATGACAGATACGCAGTATTTT.

The V and J genes are TRBV11-2 and TRBJ1-4, with 8 bases identical to TRBD1. J was trimmed by 5 bases and V by 5 bases; bases with no gene match: 7. CDR1 and CDR2 from the germline V gene are SGHAT and FQNNGV. This CDR3 region has 15 residues. In nucleotides, the CDR3 is TGTGCCAGCAGCCAAGAACAGGGGGGGAATGAAAAACTGTTTTTT. Translating it yields CASSQEQGGNEKLFF.

As regards this clone: Other DNA variants within this sample encode the same CDR3. This chain connects TRBV6-5 to TRBJ2-3; D gene ambiguous. CDR1 MNHEY and CDR2 SVGAGI come from the germline V gene. The germline V and J ends were trimmed by 2 bases and 2 bases, with 11 bases remaining between them. The CDR3 has 15 amino acids. This CDR3 reads CASSYGGVPTDTQYF. The DNA of the CDR3 is TGTGCCAGCAGTTACGGCGGAGTACCCACAGATACGCAGTATTTT.

The chain links TRBV4-1 to TRBJ2-7; 9 positions match TRBD2. After removal of 2 bases from V and 4 bases from J, the junction contained 9 bases not matched to a gene. Germline CDR1 is MGHRA and CDR2 is YSYEKL. CDR3 length: 16 amino acids. As DNA, the CDR3 is TGCGCCAGCAGCCAACTATTAGGACTAGCGATATACGAGCAGTACTTC. It specifies CASSQLLGLAIYEQYF.

The chain has TRBV19 and TRBJ1-6, with 7 bases that match TRBD1. The CDR3 covers 13 residues. Trimming cost V 9 bases and J 6 bases; bases outside gene matches: 5. Looked up from germline, CDR1 is LNHDA and CDR2 is SQIVND (reference sequence). This chain's CDR3 is CASQQGPNSPLHF. The CDR3 DNA reads as TGTGCCAGCCAACAGGGGCCTAATTCACCCCTCCACTTT.

The J gene is TRBJ1-3, the V gene TRBV10-3, with D uncertain. Germline V lookup: CDR1 ENHRY, CDR2 SYGVKD. The CDR3 consists of 15 residues. V was clipped by 0 bases and J by 4 bases, with 10 bases between them. This chain's CDR3 is CAISESVGSGNTIYF. For the CDR3, the DNA is TGTGCCATCAGTGAGTCGGTAGGGTCAGGAAACACCATATATTTT.

V is TRBV7-2 and J is TRBJ2-1, with D possibly being TRBD1 (5 bases). The CDR3 spans 14 residues. V was shortened by 4 bases and J by 6 bases, with 13 bases between the two germline ends. Germline V CDR1 and CDR2: SGHTA, FQGNSA. CDR3 in amino acids: CASSSYQGSNEQFF. The CDR3 region has the DNA TGTGCCAGCAGCTCCTATCAGGGTTCCAATGAGCAGTTCTTC.

V gene TRBV6-4 combines with J gene TRBJ2-3, with TRBD2 matching 10 bases. CDR3 length: 15 residues. With 5 bases clipped from V and 3 bases from J, the junction kept 5 bases outside the gene matches. The germline CDR1 and CDR2 sequences are MRHNA and SNTAGT. The CDR3 spells CASSLTSGVTDTQYF. CDR3 nucleotide sequence: TGTGCCAGCAGTCTAACTAGCGGGGTTACAGATACGCAGTATTTT.

The chain has TRBV10-2 and TRBJ2-7, with 10 nucleotides matching TRBD2. CDR1 and CDR2 (germline): WSHSY, SAAADI. The CDR3 loop spans 16 amino acids. V gave up 5 bases and J gave up 4 bases; unmatched junction bases: 11. The CDR3 nucleotides are TGCGCCAGCAGTCCAACTCAGCGGGAGGGAAGATACGAGCAGTACTTC. It encodes CASSPTQREGRYEQYF.

The genes are TRBV9 and TRBJ2-7; 13 nucleotides agree with TRBD2. CDR1 is SGDLS and CDR2 is YYNGEE in the germline V gene. There are 15 residues in the CDR3. V trimming: 4 bases; J trimming: 2 bases; junction bases outside the gene matches: 3. The CDR3 DNA reads as TGTGCCAGCAGCCAACTAGCGGGAGGGCCCTACGAGCAGTACTTC. The encoded protein is CASSQLAGGPYEQYF.

The V gene is TRBV30, the J gene TRBJ1-2; possibly TRBD1 for D (5 bases). Germline lookup yields CDR1 GTSNPN and CDR2 SVGIG (reference sequence). Trimming cost V 3 bases and J 8 bases, with 13 bases left between them. This CDR3 is 12 amino acids long. The CDR3 coding sequence is TGTGCCTGGAGCCCCCGGGACGAAGGCTACACCTTC. This codes for CAWSPRDEGYTF.